The 25 T cell receptor beta chains presented below share a single source sample, sequenced in a study of CD8 T cells in ankylosing spondylitis. MiXCR, run by TCRdb on the 5' RACE reads, gives a single entry per CDR3 protein. The sample holds 290,000 or so distinct CDR3 sequences, around 20% seen once. Source material: blood, either unsorted or a sorted T cell fraction (not recorded which). The receptors were sampled from a female donor with ankylosing spondylitis or in good health (not recorded which).

The gene calls are TRBV29-1 and TRBJ2-3; D perhaps matches TRBD2 (6 bases). Germline CDR1 and CDR2: SQVTM and ANQGSEA. The CDR3 is 13 residues long. Trimming took off 2 bases at V and 1 base at J, with 7 bases between the two ends. The CDR3 protein is CSVETGGTDTQYF. The CDR3 nucleotides read TGCAGCGTTGAAACGGGGGGCACAGATACGCAGTATTTT.

The chain has TRBV7-2 and TRBJ2-1, with a tentative D call TRBD2 (5 bases). The length of the CDR3 is 12 residues. V was pared by 5 bases and J by 12 bases, with 14 bases between. Germline CDR1 reads SGHTA; CDR2 reads FQGNSA. CDR3 in DNA: TGTGCCAGCAGCCCAACGGGGTGGGTGCAGTTCTTC. This sequence encodes CASSPTGWVQFF.

This clonotype was counted a few times. The genes are TRBV5-8 and TRBJ2-1; 10 nucleotides match TRBD2. Germline loops: CDR1 SGHTS, CDR2 YDEGEE. The CDR3 has 15 residues. With V trimmed by 4 bases and J by 2 bases, 3 bases remained unmatched. CDR3 sequence reads: CASSHGTSAYNEQFF. CDR3 in DNA: TGTGCCAGCAGCCACGGGACTAGCGCCTACAATGAGCAGTTCTTC.

The chain links TRBV5-1 to TRBJ2-1; no clear D gene. From germline, CDR1 is SGHRS and CDR2 YFSETQ. The V end lost 4 bases, the J end lost 5 bases, and 13 bases lay between the germline ends. The CDR3 is made up of 14 amino acids. The CDR3 DNA sequence: TGCGCCAGCAGCCTGGACGGGCCAAACAATGAGCAGTTCTTC. It translates to CASSLDGPNNEQFF.

This clonotype was seen only a few times. This sequence joins TRBV7-3 and TRBJ2-1, with D possibly TRBD2 on 5 matching bases. The CDR3 extends over 17 amino acids. V was cut by 0 bases and J by 10 bases, with 22 bases left in between. Germline lookup yields CDR1 SGHTA and CDR2 FQGTGA. The CDR3 DNA follows: TGTGCCAGCAGCTTAACCCCTGACCGGGTGCGGGCTAAGGAGCAGTTCTTC. Its protein product is CASSLTPDRVRAKEQFF.

The chain couples TRBV20-1 to TRBJ2-7; 10 bases align to TRBD2. V was clipped by 6 bases and J by 1 base; unmatched bases: 6. Germline V CDR1 and CDR2: DFQATT, SNEGSKA (reference sequence). The CDR3 contains 14 residues. The CDR3 region is CSAAGTSVSYEQYF. CDR3 sequence (DNA): TGCAGTGCCGCCGGGACTAGCGTTTCCTACGAGCAGTACTTC.

The chain combines TRBV29-1 with TRBJ1-1; D gene ambiguous. The CDR3 loop spans 12 amino acids. From germline, CDR1 is SQVTM and CDR2 ANQGSEA. V lost 6 bases to trimming and J lost 7 bases, with 15 bases between them. Here the CDR3 reads CSVRPSLVEAFF. Here the CDR3 DNA reads TGCAGCGTCCGACCGTCTCTGGTTGAAGCTTTCTTT.

The V call is TRBV7-2, the J call TRBJ2-3, with no clear D. The CDR3 sequence is 14 residues long. V was cut by 3 bases and J by 2 bases, with 9 bases left in between. Looked up from germline, CDR1 is SGHTA and CDR2 is FQGNSA. The CDR3 loop reads CASSFGSYTDTQYF. The CDR3 bases are TGTGCCAGCAGCTTCGGCTCTTACACAGATACGCAGTATTTT. Complete variable domain (other parts from reference TRBV7-2 and TRBJ2-3): GAGVSQSPSNKVTEKGKDVELRCDPISGHTALYWYRQSLGQGLEFLIYFQGNSAPDKSGLPSDRFSAERTGGSVSTLTIQRTQQEDSAVYLCASSFGSYTDTQYFGPGTRLTVL.

The genes are TRBV12-3 or TRBV12-4 and TRBJ2-2, with D possibly matching TRBD1 (6 bases). Between the trimmed V and J ends, which lost 6 bases and 5 bases, there was a span of 13 bases. This CDR3 region has 14 residues. The DNA of the CDR3 is TGTGCCAGCAGGGGGGCGAGATTGACCGGGGAGCTGTTTTTT. Its protein product is CASRGARLTGELFF.

The rearrangement links TRBV29-1 to TRBJ1-2; 7 bases line up with TRBD1. V shed 4 bases, J shed 10 bases, and the junction held 6 bases outside the gene matches. The CDR3 length is 11 residues. Germline V gene sequence: CDR1 SQVTM, CDR2 ANQGSEA. This chain's CDR3 is CSVGTGAVYTF. The CDR3 DNA follows: TGCAGCGTTGGTACAGGGGCTGTCTACACCTTC.

This clonotype was observed once. The chain couples TRBV20-1 to TRBJ2-1, with D maybe TRBD2 (6 bases). V was cut by 6 bases and J by 7 bases, with 25 bases left in between. Germline CDR1 is DFQATT and CDR2 is SNEGSKA (reference sequence). CDR3 length: 16 residues. The CDR3 coding sequence is TGCAGTGCCCACAAGTACGGCACCGGGAGAGGTAATGAGCAGTTCTTC. Its translation is CSAHKYGTGRGNEQFF.

This clonotype was seen just once. The rearrangement links TRBV6-1 to TRBJ2-2; D may be TRBD2 (5 bases). In germline, CDR1 is MNHNS, CDR2 SASEGT. CDR3 size: 15 residues. V was pared by 5 bases and J by 6 bases, with 16 bases between. The CDR3 DNA is TGTGCCAGCAGTACAACGCGTGAGGGCCCCGGGGAGCTGTTTTTT. This encodes CASSTTREGPGELFF.

The rearrangement joins TRBV2 to TRBJ2-3, with D possibly matching TRBD2 (5 bases). Trimming stripped 7 bases from V and 3 bases from J, with 14 bases between. The CDR3 covers 14 residues. In germline, CDR1 is SNHLY, CDR2 FYNNEI. CDR3 protein: CASKEGAATDTQYF. In DNA form, the CDR3 reads TGTGCCAGCAAAGAGGGCGCGGCTACAGATACGCAGTATTTT.

The chain employs TRBV7-9 and TRBJ2-5; no definite D call. The germline CDR1 and CDR2 sequences are SEHNR and FQNEAQ (reference sequence). CDR3 length: 13 residues. V lost 5 bases, J lost 0 bases, and 7 bases lay in between. The CDR3 DNA is TGTGCCAGCAGCGAAGGATACCAAGAGACCCAGTACTTC. Translation: CASSEGYQETQYF.

This clonotype was recorded a few times. The chain combines TRBV5-5 with TRBJ1-1; D is ambiguous. The CDR3 covers 13 residues. Germline V gene data show CDR1 as SGHKS and CDR2 as YYEKEE (reference sequence). Trimming stripped 0 bases from V and 3 bases from J, with 6 bases between. CDR3 coding DNA: TGTGCCAGCAGCTTGGAGGGCCACACTGAAGCTTTCTTT. Its translation: CASSLEGHTEAFF.

This clonotype has at least ten counts. The chain recombines TRBV6-2 or TRBV6-3 with TRBJ2-5; D is ambiguous. V was cut by 0 bases and J by 6 bases, with 17 bases left in between. This CDR3 has 16 residues. The germline V gene encodes CDR1 MNHEY and CDR2 SVGEGT. The DNA of the CDR3 is TGTGCCAGCAGTTACTCCCCCGGCCCGTCCTCACAGACCCAGTACTTC. Translated, it gives CASSYSPGPSSQTQYF.

This clonotype came up many times. The chain employs TRBV20-1 and TRBJ2-3, with D possibly being TRBD1 (6 bases). V was clipped by 3 bases and J by 3 bases, with 16 bases between them. Germline CDR1 reads DFQATT; CDR2 reads SNEGSKA (reference sequence). CDR3 length: 15 amino acids. DNA of the CDR3: TGCAGTGCTAGCACGGTGGTCCAGGGGACAGATACGCAGTATTTT. The encoded protein is CSASTVVQGTDTQYF.

CDR3 amino acids: CASSFIPGMNTEAFF. The CDR3 coding sequence is TGCGCCAGCAGCTTTATTCCGGGAATGAACACTGAAGCTTTCTTT. The chain carries TRBV5-1 and TRBJ1-1; D remains unclear. V was cut by 2 bases and J by 0 bases, with 11 bases left in between. The germline CDR1 and CDR2 sequences are SGHRS and YFSETQ. This CDR3 comprises 15 residues.

The chain employs TRBV12-3 or TRBV12-4 and TRBJ2-2; 10 bases map to TRBD2. The CDR3 length is 20 residues. V shed 2 bases, J shed 1 base, and the junction held 13 bases outside the gene matches. This CDR3 is CASSLRTSGPLKVNTGELFF. DNA for the CDR3: TGTGCCAGCAGTTTAAGGACTAGCGGTCCATTGAAGGTGAACACCGGGGAGCTGTTTTTT.

This chain links TRBV7-2 with TRBJ2-4, with a weak D call TRBD1 (6 bases). Germline CDR1 and CDR2: SGHTA and FQGNSA. Trimming removed 6 bases from V and 0 bases from J, with 12 bases in between. The CDR3 contains 15 residues. The CDR3 region has the DNA TGTGCCAGCAGTTTCGACAGGCTAGCCAAAAACATTCAGTACTTC. It codes for CASSFDRLAKNIQYF.

A few counts support this clonotype. The chain couples TRBV5-6 to TRBJ1-5, with 9 bases that match TRBD1. V lost 0 bases, J lost 7 bases, and 2 bases stayed unmatched. The germline gives CDR1 SGHDT, CDR2 YYEEEE. This CDR3 has 14 residues. This CDR3 reads CASSLGQGEQPQHF. CDR3 nucleotides: TGTGCCAGCAGCTTGGGACAGGGGGAACAGCCCCAGCATTTT.

V usage is TRBV20-1 and J usage is TRBJ1-4; D may be TRBD1 (6 bases). V was clipped by 5 bases and J by 8 bases, with 15 bases between them. Looked up from germline, CDR1 is DFQATT and CDR2 is SNEGSKA (reference sequence). CDR3 length: 13 amino acids. The CDR3 is CSAPGRGGEKLFF. CDR3 in DNA: TGCAGTGCTCCCGGACGAGGGGGGGAAAAACTGTTTTTT.

Only a few counts were recorded for this clonotype. This chain uses TRBV5-1 with TRBJ2-7; 11 positions match TRBD2. J gave up 1 base and V 5 bases, and 8 bases lay outside the gene matches. CDR3 length: 16 amino acids. The germline gives CDR1 SGHRS, CDR2 YFSETQ. CDR3 residues: CASRALGTSGSYEQYF. As DNA, the CDR3 is TGCGCCAGCAGGGCTCTCGGGACTAGCGGTTCCTACGAGCAGTACTTC.

This chain links TRBV18 with TRBJ1-6; D is unclear. CDR1 and CDR2 from the germline V gene are KGHSH and LQKENI. The ends were cut back, 4 bases at V and 8 bases at J, with 9 bases in the middle. CDR3 length: 13 amino acids. The CDR3: CASSRSSHSPLHF. CDR3 sequence (DNA): TGTGCCAGCTCACGATCAAGTCATTCACCCCTCCACTTT.

The rearrangement joins TRBV12-3 or TRBV12-4 to TRBJ1-1; maybe TRBD1 (5 bases). V lost 7 bases, J lost 0 bases, and 18 bases lay in between. There are 16 residues in the CDR3. In DNA form, the CDR3 reads TGTGCCAGCACCCCGGGTCCAGCAGGGATGAACACTGAAGCTTTCTTT. Its translation is CASTPGPAGMNTEAFF.